Listed here are 14 T cell receptor beta chains from one sample, sequenced in a study of blood T cell repertoires in COVID-19. The repertoire was sequenced with immunoSEQ multiplex PCR; TCRdb's copy has only in-frame clones and lacks some. The sample lists hundreds of thousands of clones; around 90% were seen once. The sample taken for sequencing was peripheral blood. Receptors originate from a woman aged 18-35 years who had recovered from COVID-19.

This chain joins TRBV12-3 or TRBV12-4 and TRBJ1-4, with D possibly being TRBD1 (6 bases). V lost 6 bases, J lost 8 bases, and 13 bases lay in between. The CDR3 spans 13 residues. The CDR3 is CASSRQGHEKLFF. In DNA, the CDR3 is TGTGCCAGCAGCCGCCAGGGACACGAAAAACTGTTTTTT.

The chain couples TRBV4-1 to TRBJ2-5; 8 nucleotides agree with TRBD2. The J segment lost 5 bases and the V segment lost 3 bases, leaving 14 bases of the junction unmatched. There are 17 residues in the CDR3. Germline loops: CDR1 MGHRA, CDR2 YSYEKL. DNA of the CDR3: TGCGCCAGCAGCCATCCGGGGAGCGGGAGAATCGTTGAGACCCAGTACTTC. As protein: CASSHPGSGRIVETQYF.

This chain connects TRBV2 to TRBJ2-1; 7 bases are a match to TRBD1. In germline, CDR1 is SNHLY, CDR2 FYNNEI. With V trimmed by 2 bases and J by 4 bases, 5 bases remained unmatched. The CDR3 is made up of 15 amino acids. In DNA form, the CDR3 reads TGTGCCAGCAGTGAAAACAGGGGAGCGTACAATGAGCAGTTCTTC. Encoded protein: CASSENRGAYNEQFF.

The chain recombines TRBV30 with TRBJ1-1, with TRBD1 matching over 7 bases. Germline-derived CDR1 and CDR2 are GTSNPN and SVGIG (reference sequence). The CDR3 spans 14 residues. Losses at the gene ends were 3 bases for V and 1 base for J; bases not matched to a gene: 5. The CDR3 reads CAWRSDRANTEAFF. The CDR3 bases are TGTGCCTGGAGATCCGACAGGGCGAACACTGAAGCTTTCTTT.

This clone was detected a few times. The CDR3 spells CASSMGTLNSPLHF. For the CDR3, the DNA is TGTGCCAGCTCAATGGGGACACTTAATTCACCCCTCCACTTT. The rearrangement links TRBV27 to TRBJ1-6, with TRBD1 as a possible D gene (6 bases). The ends were cut back, 8 bases at V and 6 bases at J, with 14 bases in the middle. The CDR3 contains 14 residues. In germline, CDR1 is MNHEY, CDR2 SMNVEV (reference sequence).

The J gene is TRBJ2-1, the V gene TRBV25-1, with a possible D match to TRBD2 (6 bases). V was cut by 3 bases and J by 4 bases, with 10 bases left in between. This CDR3 comprises 14 residues. Germline CDR1 reads MGHDK; CDR2 reads SYGVNS. CDR3 bases: TGTGCCAGCAGTGACTACGGGGGATACAATGAGCAGTTCTTC. Its protein product is CASSDYGGYNEQFF.

The J gene is TRBJ2-3, the V gene TRBV11-3, with TRBD2 matching 8 bases. V lost 3 bases to trimming and J lost 4 bases; unmatched junction nucleotides: 3. CDR1 and CDR2 from the germline V gene are SGHNT and YENEEA. The CDR3 totals 14 residues. CDR3 in amino acids: CASSLGLGADTQYF. The CDR3 bases are TGTGCCAGCAGCTTGGGACTAGGGGCAGATACGCAGTATTTT.

This clone was counted a single time. CDR3 coding DNA: TGCGCCAGCAGCTTGGTTGGGACTAGCGTATCAGATACGCAGTATTTT. This translates into CASSLVGTSVSDTQYF. The chain carries TRBV5-1 and TRBJ2-3; TRBD2 matches at 10 bases. The CDR3 runs 16 residues. CDR1 SGHRS and CDR2 YFSETQ come from the germline V gene. J gave up 4 bases and V 0 bases, and 5 bases lay outside the gene matches.

This chain uses TRBV11-2 with TRBJ1-4; D unresolved. V was cut by 3 bases and J by 1 base, with 6 bases left in between. The CDR3 totals 14 residues. Germline lookup yields CDR1 SGHAT and CDR2 FQNNGV. The CDR3 protein is CASSLRVTNEKLFF. In nucleotides, the CDR3 is TGTGCCAGCAGCTTGCGGGTAACTAATGAAAAACTGTTTTTT.

The chain carries TRBV29-1 and TRBJ2-5; 10 nucleotides agree with TRBD1. Germline CDR1 SQVTM, CDR2 ANQGSEA. CDR3 length: 14 residues. The ends lost 3 bases at V and 5 bases at J; junction bases unmatched: 6. The CDR3 reads CSVEDRGKAETQYF. CDR3 coding DNA: TGCAGCGTTGAGGACAGGGGGAAGGCGGAGACCCAGTACTTC.

This clone was detected only a few times. The rearrangement joins TRBV3-1 (or the pseudogene TRBV3-2) to TRBJ1-1, with a possible D match to TRBD1 (5 bases). The CDR3 has 13 amino acids. Deletions cut 0 bases from V and 10 bases from J, with 12 bases between. CDR1 and CDR2 from the germline V gene are LGHDT and YNNKEL (reference sequence). The CDR3 bases are TGTGCCAGCAGCCAAGAACGGAGGGGAGCAGCTTTCTTT. It translates to CASSQERRGAAFF.

The chain uses TRBV29-1 and TRBJ1-1; 7 nucleotides align to TRBD1. This CDR3 is built from 14 residues. CDR1 SQVTM and CDR2 ANQGSEA come from the germline V gene. J was trimmed by 3 bases and V by 2 bases; bases with no gene match: 6. The CDR3 sequence is CSVERKGAHTEAFF. The CDR3 bases are TGCAGCGTTGAACGTAAGGGGGCGCACACTGAAGCTTTCTTT.

This chain uses TRBV27 with TRBJ1-1; D not resolved. CDR1 and CDR2 (germline): MNHEY, SMNVEV (reference sequence). The V end lost 2 bases, the J end lost 5 bases, and 9 bases lay between the germline ends. This CDR3 comprises 13 residues. CDR3 coding DNA: TGTGCCAGCAGTTTACAAGGGAGGACTGAAGCTTTCTTT. Translating gives CASSLQGRTEAFF.

The gene calls are TRBV19 and TRBJ1-3; D unclear. V lost 5 bases, J lost 1 base, and 12 bases lay in between. Germline assignment: CDR1 LNHDA and CDR2 SQIVND (reference sequence). The CDR3 covers 15 residues. The CDR3 nucleotides read TGTGCCAGTAGTGTCACAGCAACTTCTGGAAACACCATATATTTT. Its translation is CASSVTATSGNTIYF.